The source of this T cell receptor beta chain is a study of T cells expressing NK-cell markers. Whole-study context: Sequencing of TCR beta repertoires drew on sorted CD3+CD56+NKG2C+, CD3+CD56+NKG2C- and CD3+CD56-NKG2C+ T cells. Seven of the eight sequenced donors were HCMV-seropositive; one was seronegative.

The CDR3 length is 12 residues. Study results and caveats: About 6 donors had dominant NKG2C+ clonotypes that comprised roughly 1.0-7.5% of their CD8+ T cells.

TCR beta libraries carry UMIs added by 5'RACE template switching. TCRdb re-analyzed the 5' RACE reads; it lists each CDR3 protein once, without DNA. The table counts 160,000 or so distinct CDR3 sequences; under 20% lies in the top ten. Worth noting for this clonotype: The antigen is not known.

The receptor comes from a woman between 18 and 70 years old in good health. Sequences were obtained from blood T cells: a sorted CD56 or NKG2C T cell subset, CD4+ or CD8+ T cells, or bulk PBMC T cells (not recorded which). The rearrangement links TRBV12-3 or TRBV12-4 to TRBJ1-5. The CDR3 sequence is CASSADNQPQHF.